The text below deals with one T cell receptor beta chain. Its antigen is not identified. The PCR employed 60 Vbeta primers together with 13 Jbeta primers. In the authors' methods: Per a later analysis, the number of unique TCR beta chains was about 80 million, of which some 9.9 million were shared. The table came from immunoSEQ multiplex PCR; TCRdb's copy has only in-frame clones and leaves some out. From that table come the V and J calls and clone size; the DNA was used to work out D and trimming. The repertoire holds some 150,000 clones, with roughly three quarters as singletons. The data stem from a study of cytomegalovirus exposure and HLA in healthy donors. The wider study: Drawn from HLA-typed donors, tens of millions of unique TCRs were held in an early data release. General study results and limits: Altogether, 160 or so TCR beta chains were recorded as cytomegalovirus-associated. Later on, a genetic analysis was performed. It linked a missense variant in DCLRE1C with V- and J-gene trimming of TCR beta.

The receptor was derived from a woman aged 40-49 years in good health and CMV-seronegative. Sequencing was done on a sample of PBMCs.

The CDR3 DNA reads TGTGCCAGCAGCCCCAGGACAGGGGTGGGTGAAAAACTGTTTTTT. This translates into CASSPRTGVGEKLFF. The V call is TRBV21-1, the J call TRBJ1-4; no DNA check was done on the table's D call, TRBD1. TRBV21-1 is a pseudogene locus. The CDR3 runs 15 residues.